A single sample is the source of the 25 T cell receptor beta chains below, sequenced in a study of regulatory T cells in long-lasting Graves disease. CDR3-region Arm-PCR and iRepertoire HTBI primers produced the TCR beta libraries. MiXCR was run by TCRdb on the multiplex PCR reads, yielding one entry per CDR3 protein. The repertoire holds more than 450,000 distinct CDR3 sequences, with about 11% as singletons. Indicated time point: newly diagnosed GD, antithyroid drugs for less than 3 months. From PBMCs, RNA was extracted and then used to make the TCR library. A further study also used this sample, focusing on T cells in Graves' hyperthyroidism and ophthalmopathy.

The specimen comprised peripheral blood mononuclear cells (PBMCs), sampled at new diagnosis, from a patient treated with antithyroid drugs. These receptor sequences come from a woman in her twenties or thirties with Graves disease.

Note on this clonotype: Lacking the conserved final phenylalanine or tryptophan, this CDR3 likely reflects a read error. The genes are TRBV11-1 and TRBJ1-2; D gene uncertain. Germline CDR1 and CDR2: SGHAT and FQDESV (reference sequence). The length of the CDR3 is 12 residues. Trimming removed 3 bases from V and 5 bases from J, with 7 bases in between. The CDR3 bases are TGTGCCAGCAGCTTGTCAGGATATGGCTACACCTTG. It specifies CASSLSGYGYTL.

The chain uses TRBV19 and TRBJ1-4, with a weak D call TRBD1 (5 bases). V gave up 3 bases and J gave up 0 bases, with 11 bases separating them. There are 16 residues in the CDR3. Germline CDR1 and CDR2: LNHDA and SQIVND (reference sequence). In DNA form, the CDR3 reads TGTGCCAGTAGTATTCAGTGGGGCGCAACTAATGAAAAACTGTTTTTT. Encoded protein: CASSIQWGATNEKLFF.

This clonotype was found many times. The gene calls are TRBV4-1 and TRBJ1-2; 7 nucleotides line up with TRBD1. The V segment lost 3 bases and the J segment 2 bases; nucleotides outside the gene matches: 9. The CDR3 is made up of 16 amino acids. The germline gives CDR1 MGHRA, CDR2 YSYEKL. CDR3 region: CASSHPTGRGNYGYTF. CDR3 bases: TGCGCCAGCAGCCACCCGACAGGGAGAGGGAACTATGGCTACACCTTC.

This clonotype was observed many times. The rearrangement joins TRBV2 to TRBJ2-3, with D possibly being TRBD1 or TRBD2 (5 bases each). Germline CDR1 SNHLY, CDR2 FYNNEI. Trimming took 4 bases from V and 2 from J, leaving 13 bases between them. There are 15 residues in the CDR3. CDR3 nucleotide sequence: TGTGCCAGCAGTGTCGCGGCAGGGACCACAGATACGCAGTATTTT. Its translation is CASSVAAGTTDTQYF.

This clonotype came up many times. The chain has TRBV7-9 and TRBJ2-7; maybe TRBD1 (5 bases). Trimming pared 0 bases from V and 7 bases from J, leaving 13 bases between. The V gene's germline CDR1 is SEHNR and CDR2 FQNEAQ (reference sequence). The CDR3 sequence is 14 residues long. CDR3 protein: CASSLALGAWEQYF. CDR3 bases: TGTGCCAGCAGCTTAGCCCTAGGGGCCTGGGAGCAGTACTTC.

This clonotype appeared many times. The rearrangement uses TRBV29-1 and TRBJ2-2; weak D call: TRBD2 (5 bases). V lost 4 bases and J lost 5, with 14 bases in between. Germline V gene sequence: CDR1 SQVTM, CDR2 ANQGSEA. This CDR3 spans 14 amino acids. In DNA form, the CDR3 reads TGCAGCGTTGTAGAGGGCTCATCGACCGGGGAGCTGTTTTTT. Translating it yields CSVVEGSSTGELFF.

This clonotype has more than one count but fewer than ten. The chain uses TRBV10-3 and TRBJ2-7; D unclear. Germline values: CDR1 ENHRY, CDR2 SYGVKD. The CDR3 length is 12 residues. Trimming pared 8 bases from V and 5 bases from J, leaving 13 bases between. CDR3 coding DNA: TGTGCCATCCGTTCCCCCGGCAACGAGCAGTACTTC. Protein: CAIRSPGNEQYF.

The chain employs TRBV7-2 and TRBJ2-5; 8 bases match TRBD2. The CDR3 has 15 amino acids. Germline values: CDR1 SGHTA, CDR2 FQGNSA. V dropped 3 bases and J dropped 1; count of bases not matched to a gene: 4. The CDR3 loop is CASSLSGSLQETQYF. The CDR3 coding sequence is TGTGCCAGCAGCTTGAGCGGGAGCCTCCAAGAGACCCAGTACTTC.

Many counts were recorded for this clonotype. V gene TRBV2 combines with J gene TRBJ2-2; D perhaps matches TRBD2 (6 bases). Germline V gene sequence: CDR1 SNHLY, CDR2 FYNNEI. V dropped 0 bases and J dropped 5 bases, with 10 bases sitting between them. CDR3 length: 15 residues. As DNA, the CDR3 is TGTGCCAGCAGTGAAGCGCTAGCGAGGACCGGGGAGCTGTTTTTT. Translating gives CASSEALARTGELFF.

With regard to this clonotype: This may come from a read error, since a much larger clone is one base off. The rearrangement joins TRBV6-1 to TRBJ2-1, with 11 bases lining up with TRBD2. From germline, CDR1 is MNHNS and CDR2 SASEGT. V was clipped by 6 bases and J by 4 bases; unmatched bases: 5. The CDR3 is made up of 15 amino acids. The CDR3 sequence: CASSQTSGKYNEQFF. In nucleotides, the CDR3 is TGTGCCAGCAGCCAGACTAGCGGGAAGTACAATGAGCAGTTCTTC.

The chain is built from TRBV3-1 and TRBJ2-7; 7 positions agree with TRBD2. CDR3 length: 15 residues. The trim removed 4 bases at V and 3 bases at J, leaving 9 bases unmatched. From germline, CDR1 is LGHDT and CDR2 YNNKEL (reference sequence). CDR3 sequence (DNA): TGTGCCAGCAGCCGTTCGGCTAGCGGAAACTACGAGCAGTACTTC. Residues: CASSRSASGNYEQYF.

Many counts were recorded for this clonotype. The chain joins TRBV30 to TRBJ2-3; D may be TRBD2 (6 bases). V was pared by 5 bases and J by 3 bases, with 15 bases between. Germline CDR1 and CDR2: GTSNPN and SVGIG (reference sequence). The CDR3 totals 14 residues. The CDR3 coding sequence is TGTGCCTGGGGGACCTTGGCGGGGACAGATACGCAGTATTTT. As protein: CAWGTLAGTDTQYF.

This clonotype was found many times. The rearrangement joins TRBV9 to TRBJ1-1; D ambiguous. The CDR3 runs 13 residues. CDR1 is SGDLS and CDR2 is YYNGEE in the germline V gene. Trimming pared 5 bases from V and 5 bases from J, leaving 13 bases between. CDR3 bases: TGTGCCAGCAGTCGTCTTACTGGGACTGAAGCTTTCTTT. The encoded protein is CASSRLTGTEAFF.

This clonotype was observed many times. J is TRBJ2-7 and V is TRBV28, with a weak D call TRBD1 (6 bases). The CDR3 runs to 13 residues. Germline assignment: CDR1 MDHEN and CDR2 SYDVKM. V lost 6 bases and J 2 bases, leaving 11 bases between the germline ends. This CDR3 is CASSPHRAYEQYF. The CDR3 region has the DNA TGTGCCAGCAGCCCACACAGGGCCTACGAGCAGTACTTC.

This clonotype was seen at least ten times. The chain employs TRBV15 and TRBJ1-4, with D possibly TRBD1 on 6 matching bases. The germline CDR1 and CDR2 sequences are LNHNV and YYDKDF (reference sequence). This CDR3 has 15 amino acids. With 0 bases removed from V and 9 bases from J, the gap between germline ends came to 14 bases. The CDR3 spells CATSRDRPGDQKLFF. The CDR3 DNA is TGTGCCACCAGCAGAGATAGGCCAGGGGATCAAAAACTGTTTTTT.

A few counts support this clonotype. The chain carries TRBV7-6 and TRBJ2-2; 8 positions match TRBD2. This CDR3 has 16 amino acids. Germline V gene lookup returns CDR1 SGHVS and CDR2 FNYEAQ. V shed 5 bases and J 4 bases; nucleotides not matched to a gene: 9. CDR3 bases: TGTGCCAGCAGCCCACGGGGGGGCGTCGGCACCGGGGAGCTGTTTTTT. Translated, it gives CASSPRGGVGTGELFF.

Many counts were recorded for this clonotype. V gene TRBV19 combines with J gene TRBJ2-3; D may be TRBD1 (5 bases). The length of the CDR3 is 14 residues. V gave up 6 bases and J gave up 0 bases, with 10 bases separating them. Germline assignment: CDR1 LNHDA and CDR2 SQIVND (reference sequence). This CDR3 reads CASSWAGSTDTQYF. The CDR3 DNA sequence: TGTGCCAGTAGCTGGGCAGGGAGCACAGATACGCAGTATTTT.

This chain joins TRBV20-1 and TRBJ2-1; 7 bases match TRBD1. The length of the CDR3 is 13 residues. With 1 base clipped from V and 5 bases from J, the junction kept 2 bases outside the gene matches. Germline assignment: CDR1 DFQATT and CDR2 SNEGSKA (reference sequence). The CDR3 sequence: CSARGDSHNEQFF. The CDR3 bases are TGCAGTGCTAGAGGGGACAGTCACAATGAGCAGTTCTTC.

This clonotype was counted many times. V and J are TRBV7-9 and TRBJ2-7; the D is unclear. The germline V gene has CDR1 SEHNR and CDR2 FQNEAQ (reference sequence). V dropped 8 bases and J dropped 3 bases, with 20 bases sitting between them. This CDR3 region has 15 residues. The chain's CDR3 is CASEPPNLVDYEQYF. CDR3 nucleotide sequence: TGTGCCAGCGAACCCCCCAATCTGGTGGACTACGAGCAGTACTTC.

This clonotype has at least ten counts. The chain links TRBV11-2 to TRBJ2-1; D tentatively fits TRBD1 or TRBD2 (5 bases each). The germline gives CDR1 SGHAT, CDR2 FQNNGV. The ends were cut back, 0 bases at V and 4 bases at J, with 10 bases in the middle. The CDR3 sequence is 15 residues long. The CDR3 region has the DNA TGTGCCAGCAGCTTAGATATAGGGGAGTACAATGAGCAGTTCTTC. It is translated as CASSLDIGEYNEQFF. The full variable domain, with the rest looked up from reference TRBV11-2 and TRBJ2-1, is EAGVAQSPRYKIIEKRQSVAFWCNPISGHATLYWYQQILGQGPKLLIQFQNNGVVDDSQLPKDRFSAERLKGVDSTLKIQPAKLEDSAVYLCASSLDIGEYNEQFFGPGTRLTVL.

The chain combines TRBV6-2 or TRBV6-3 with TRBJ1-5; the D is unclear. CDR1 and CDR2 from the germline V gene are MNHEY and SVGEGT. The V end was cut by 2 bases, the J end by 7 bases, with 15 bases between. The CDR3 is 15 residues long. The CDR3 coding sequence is TGTGCCAGCAGTTACGGTACCCCTCAAGACCAGCCCCAGCATTTT. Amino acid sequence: CASSYGTPQDQPQHF.

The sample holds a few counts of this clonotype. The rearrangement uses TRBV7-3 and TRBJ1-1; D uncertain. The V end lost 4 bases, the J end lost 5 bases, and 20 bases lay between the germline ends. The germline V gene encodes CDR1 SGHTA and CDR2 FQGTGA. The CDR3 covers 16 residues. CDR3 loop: CASSSSPRASWTEAFF. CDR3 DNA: TGTGCCAGCAGCTCTTCCCCGAGGGCAAGTTGGACTGAAGCTTTCTTT.

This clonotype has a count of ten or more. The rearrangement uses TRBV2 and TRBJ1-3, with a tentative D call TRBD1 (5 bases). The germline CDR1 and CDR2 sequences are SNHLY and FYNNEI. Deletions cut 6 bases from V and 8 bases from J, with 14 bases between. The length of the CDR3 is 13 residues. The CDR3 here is CASSPTEVYTIYF. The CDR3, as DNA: TGTGCCAGCAGCCCGACAGAGGTTTACACCATATATTTT.

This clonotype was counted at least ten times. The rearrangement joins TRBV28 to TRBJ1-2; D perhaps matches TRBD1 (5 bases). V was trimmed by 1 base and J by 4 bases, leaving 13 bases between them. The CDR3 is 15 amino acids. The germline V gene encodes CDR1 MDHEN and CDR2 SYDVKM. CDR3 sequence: CASSLLLGRIYGYTF. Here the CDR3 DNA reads TGTGCCAGCAGTTTATTGTTGGGACGGATCTATGGCTACACCTTC.

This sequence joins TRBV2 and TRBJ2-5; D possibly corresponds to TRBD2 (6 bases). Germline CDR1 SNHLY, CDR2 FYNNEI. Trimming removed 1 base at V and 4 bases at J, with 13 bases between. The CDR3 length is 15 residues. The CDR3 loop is CASSEVAGTGETQYF. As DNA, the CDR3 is TGTGCCAGCAGTGAAGTTGCGGGAACCGGAGAGACCCAGTACTTC. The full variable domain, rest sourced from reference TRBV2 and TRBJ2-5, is EPEVTQTPSHQVTQMGQEVILRCVPISNHLYFYWYRQILGQKVEFLVSFYNNEISEKSEIFDDQFSVERPDGSNFTLKIRSTKLEDSAMYFCASSEVAGTGETQYFGPGTRLLVL.